These 20 T cell receptor beta chains were all obtained from the same sample, sequenced in a study of vaccination effects on CD4 cells after COVID-19 (dated by TCRdb to 2022 to 2024). Library preparation was by the immunoSEQ multiplex PCR assay. Imported from immuneACCESS, the table was reduced by TCRdb to in-frame sequences with V and J called. These copies leave out some clones; in studies compared against another copy, an unresolved V gene accounts for under half, and the cause of the remainder is not known. The sample contains 30,000 to 45,000 clones, 70% of them found a single time. Of the sample, 20% to 25% falls within the top ten clones. In the ViraFEST assay, PBMC were stimulated with viral peptide pools, and TCR sequencing was then used to find antigen-specific CD4+ T cell clonotypes based on their expansion. After less than 13 days of culture, CD4+ T cells were isolated with the EasySep CD4+ T cell isolation kit. Negative nucleocapsid antibody results before and after vaccination confirmed that the healthy vaccine recipients had no prior SARS-CoV-2 infection.

No antigen has been assigned to these receptors. The sample consisted of CD4+ T cells from PBMCs cultured with SARS-CoV-2 spike peptides, taken before COVID-19 vaccination. The sample's cell subset or site, from its label and the paper: SARS-CoV-2 spike overlapping peptide pool stimulation. The source of these receptors is a human donor who received a COVID-19 vaccine.

V and J are TRBV12-3 or TRBV12-4 and TRBJ2-3; TRBD2 might be the D (6 bases). The CDR3 covers 12 residues. V dropped 3 bases and J dropped 14 bases, with 15 bases sitting between them. In nucleotides, the CDR3 is TGTGCCAGCAGTTTGGCGACTAGGGGTGTGTATTTT. Residues: CASSLATRGVYF.

The CDR3 DNA reads TGTGCCAGCAGTTCGGACTCCTTGGGGGACTATGGCTACACCTTC. This encodes CASSSDSLGDYGYTF. This rearrangement joins TRBV28 to TRBJ1-2, with a weak D call TRBD1 (5 bases). Germline CDR1 reads MDHEN; CDR2 reads SYDVKM. V shed 4 bases and J shed 3 bases, with 15 bases lying between them. This CDR3 contains 15 residues.

The table lists this clone with a count of one. The gene calls are TRBV28 and TRBJ2-5; 7 nucleotides agree with TRBD2. Losses at the gene ends were 6 bases for V and 4 bases for J; bases not matched to a gene: 20. The length of the CDR3 is 18 residues. CDR1 is MDHEN, CDR2 SYDVKM, per germline. CDR3 sequence: CASSQTLWRSGKGETQYF. The CDR3 DNA reads TGTGCCAGCAGCCAAACCCTCTGGAGGAGCGGGAAAGGAGAGACCCAGTACTTC.

The CDR3 DNA reads TGTGCCAGCAGCATTGGGGCAGGGAGCACAGATACGCAGTATTTT. Amino acids: CASSIGAGSTDTQYF. V usage is TRBV6-6 and J usage is TRBJ2-3, with D possibly being TRBD1 (5 bases). V lost 6 bases to trimming and J lost 0 bases, with 13 bases between them. The CDR3 spans 15 residues. CDR1 MNHNY and CDR2 SVGAGI come from the germline V gene (reference sequence).

The rearrangement uses TRBV3-1 (or the pseudogene TRBV3-2) and TRBJ2-1; unclear D gene. The CDR3 has 16 amino acids. The V gene lost 0 bases and the J gene lost 6 bases, with 15 bases spanning the gap. Germline lookup yields CDR1 LGHDT and CDR2 YNNKEL (reference sequence). The CDR3 sequence is CASSQDLGVISNEQFF. The CDR3 bases are TGTGCCAGCAGCCAAGATCTTGGGGTAATATCCAATGAGCAGTTCTTC.

This chain joins TRBV7-9 and TRBJ1-5, with D unclear. Deletions cut 5 bases from V and 5 bases from J, with 7 bases between. The CDR3 extends over 12 amino acids. Germline CDR1 and CDR2: SEHNR and FQNEAQ (reference sequence). The CDR3 reads CASSNMDQPQHF. CDR3 bases: TGTGCCAGCAGCAATATGGATCAGCCCCAGCATTTT.

The chain carries TRBV7-2 and TRBJ2-5, with a weak D call TRBD2 (6 bases). V lost 2 bases to trimming and J lost 1 base, with 11 bases between them. Germline CDR1 reads SGHTA; CDR2 reads FQGNSA. This CDR3 comprises 15 residues. The CDR3 is CASSLYRESQETQYF. In DNA form, the CDR3 reads TGTGCCAGCAGCTTATACCGGGAGAGCCAAGAGACCCAGTACTTC.

J is TRBJ2-5 and V is TRBV29-1; 7 nucleotides agree with TRBD2. CDR3 size: 14 residues. Germline values: CDR1 SQVTM, CDR2 ANQGSEA. With V trimmed by 3 bases and J by 5 bases, 9 bases remained unmatched. The CDR3 nucleotides read TGCAGCGTTGAGGGGGGAGGGGCTGGGGAGACCCAGTACTTC. Translation: CSVEGGGAGETQYF.

J is TRBJ2-3 and V is TRBV5-4; D is unclear. CDR3 length: 14 amino acids. Germline CDR1 reads SGHNT; CDR2 reads YYREEE (reference sequence). Between the trimmed V and J ends, which lost 2 bases and 5 bases, there was a span of 12 bases. For the CDR3, the DNA is TGTGCCAGCAGCTTAGACCCCGCGCTAGATACGCAGTATTTT. It translates to CASSLDPALDTQYF.

The rearrangement uses TRBV6-6 and TRBJ2-7; D perhaps matches TRBD1 (7 bases). The V and J ends lost 7 bases and 3 bases respectively, with 19 bases between them. The CDR3 contains 15 residues. The germline V gene has CDR1 MNHNY and CDR2 SVGAGI (reference sequence). The CDR3 sequence: CASKKGGQALYEQYF. CDR3 DNA sequence: TGTGCCAGCAAAAAGGGAGGACAGGCGCTCTACGAGCAGTACTTC.

The chain combines TRBV7-3 with TRBJ2-3; either TRBD1 or TRBD2 may fit D (5 bases each). With 4 bases removed from V and 3 bases from J, the gap between germline ends came to 8 bases. CDR1 and CDR2 from the germline V gene are SGHTA and FQGTGA. This CDR3 is built from 13 residues. The CDR3: CASSSGPTDTQYF. Here the CDR3 DNA reads TGTGCCAGCAGCTCGGGACCAACAGATACGCAGTATTTT. Full variable domain (rest looked up from reference TRBV7-3 and TRBJ2-3): GAGVSQTPSNKVTEKGKYVELRCDPISGHTALYWYRQSLGQGPEFLIYFQGTGAADDSGLPNDRFFAVRPEGSVSTLKIQRTERGDSAVYLCASSSGPTDTQYFGPGTRLTVL.

This clone was seen many times. V and J are TRBV4-3 and TRBJ1-2; D is unclear. This CDR3 contains 15 residues. V was trimmed by 0 bases and J by 4 bases, leaving 12 bases between them. The germline V gene has CDR1 LGHNA and CDR2 YSLEER. CDR3 nucleotide sequence: TGCGCCAGCAGCCAAGAGGGATCTCAGCGCTATGGCTACACCTTC. It translates to CASSQEGSQRYGYTF.

The chain combines TRBV7-3 with TRBJ2-1; D is perhaps TRBD1 (5 bases). The CDR3 is 14 amino acids. Germline values: CDR1 SGHTA, CDR2 FQGTGA. The V end was cut by 3 bases, the J end by 4 bases, with 10 bases between. The CDR3 loop is CASSFRGRYNEQFF. CDR3 in DNA: TGTGCCAGCAGCTTTAGGGGCAGATACAATGAGCAGTTCTTC.

This chain links TRBV24-1 with TRBJ1-1; D might be TRBD1 (5 bases). Germline V lookup: CDR1 KGHDR, CDR2 SFDVKD. This CDR3 has 20 amino acids. V was pared by 1 base and J by 2 bases, with 25 bases between. The CDR3 nucleotides read TGTGCCACCAGTGATTTCTACACTGGAGGGGTGCGGCAGCCTAACACTGAAGCTTTCTTT. Encoded protein: CATSDFYTGGVRQPNTEAFF.

In this sample, this clone turned up once. The chain joins TRBV29-1 to TRBJ1-2; D is undetermined. V lost 7 bases and J lost 6, with 15 bases in between. This CDR3 comprises 12 residues. CDR1 and CDR2 from the germline V gene are SQVTM and ANQGSEA. The CDR3 DNA reads as TGCAGCGGCTTGGAAGGGATTAATGGCTACACCTTC. It specifies CSGLEGINGYTF.

This clone was observed once. The chain employs TRBV6-5 and TRBJ2-1; 8 bases line up with TRBD2. The CDR3 is 15 amino acids. CDR1 is MNHEY, CDR2 SVGAGI, per germline. V gave up 6 bases and J gave up 1 base; unmatched junction bases: 5. The CDR3 protein is CASRSSGGSYNEQFF. The DNA of the CDR3 is TGTGCCAGCAGATCCAGCGGGGGATCCTACAATGAGCAGTTCTTC.

The chain joins TRBV3-1 (or the pseudogene TRBV3-2) to TRBJ2-1; 9 bases match TRBD2. J was trimmed by 5 bases and V by 0 bases; bases with no gene match: 5. This CDR3 has 16 amino acids. The germline V gene has CDR1 LGHDT and CDR2 YNNKEL (reference sequence). The DNA for the CDR3 is TGTGCCAGCAGCCAAGAAACCCTAGCGGGAAACAATGAGCAGTTCTTC. Its translation is CASSQETLAGNNEQFF.

The chain has TRBV19 and TRBJ1-2, with D possibly TRBD1 on 5 matching bases. Per the germline V gene, CDR1 is LNHDA and CDR2 is SQIVND (reference sequence). This CDR3 is built from 11 residues. Trimming took 6 bases from V and 8 from J, leaving 10 bases between them. CDR3 bases: TGTGCCAGTAGGTCCCGGGACGGCTACACCTTC. Translation gives CASRSRDGYTF.

This chain joins TRBV13 and TRBJ2-5; D perhaps matches TRBD1 (6 bases). Germline CDR1 reads PRHDT; CDR2 reads FYEKMQ (reference sequence). Trimming left V 3 bases short and J 4 bases short, with 15 bases between. The CDR3 totals 15 residues. CDR3 sequence: CASSFRQARGETQYF. The CDR3 DNA reads as TGTGCCAGCAGCTTCCGACAGGCACGGGGAGAGACCCAGTACTTC. The full variable domain, with the rest looked up from reference TRBV13 and TRBJ2-5, is AAGVIQSPRHLIKEKRETATLKCYPIPRHDTVYWYQQGPGQDPQFLISFYEKMQSDKGSIPDRFSAQQFSDYHSELNMSSLELGDSALYFCASSFRQARGETQYFGPGTRLLVL.

This chain links TRBV7-2 with TRBJ2-5; possibly TRBD1 for D (5 bases). V lost 4 bases, J lost 1 base, and 7 bases lay in between. From germline, CDR1 is SGHTA and CDR2 FQGNSA. This CDR3 has 13 amino acids. The CDR3 DNA follows: TGTGCCAGCAGCTACAGGATCCAAGAGACCCAGTACTTC. It is translated as CASSYRIQETQYF.